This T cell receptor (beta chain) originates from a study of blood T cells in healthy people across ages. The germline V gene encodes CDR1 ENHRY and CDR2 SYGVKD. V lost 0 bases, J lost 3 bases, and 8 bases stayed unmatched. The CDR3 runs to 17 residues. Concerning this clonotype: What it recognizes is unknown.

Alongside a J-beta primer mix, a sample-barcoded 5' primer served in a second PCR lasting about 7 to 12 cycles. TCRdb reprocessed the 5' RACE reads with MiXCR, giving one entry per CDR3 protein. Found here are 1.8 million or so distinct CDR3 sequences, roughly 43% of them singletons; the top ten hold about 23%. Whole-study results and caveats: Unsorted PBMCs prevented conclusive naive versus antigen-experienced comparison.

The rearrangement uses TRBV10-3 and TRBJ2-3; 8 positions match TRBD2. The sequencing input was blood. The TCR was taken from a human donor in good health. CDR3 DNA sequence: TGTGCCATCAGTGAGTCGTGGCGGGGGGATAGTACAGATACGCAGTATTTT. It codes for CAISESWRGDSTDTQYF.